The source of this TCR beta chain is a study of blood T cell repertoires in COVID-19 (dated by TCRdb to 2019 to 2021). Looking at the study overall: Samples from collaborators originated in the United States, Italy and Spain and spanned both the acute and convalescent phases of COVID-19. The material from the prospective study consisted of cDNA or gDNA derived from T cells, B-cell-depleted T cells, or PBMCs. Subjects who had been exposed to COVID-19, were actively infected with it, or had recovered from it provided the deeply sampled blood TCRbeta repertoires that made up the dataset. HLA class I and class II types, where available, came from metadata supplied by the sample provider rather than from assay-based typing. The repertoires were released in a freely available public database intended as a resource for research on the immune response to SARS-CoV-2. Samples were obtained from the ongoing ImmuneRACE study (first 160 participants) and from about 1,300 subjects provided by 6 global collaborators. Nearly every sample came with metadata listing a de-identified subject ID, COVID-19 status, age in years and sex.

From a lookup of the germline V gene (reference sequence), CDR1 and CDR2 are LNHDA and SQIVND. V and J are trimmed by 4 bases and 4 bases, and the gene matches miss 9 bases of the junction. The CDR3, from cysteine to phenylalanine, totals 16 residues. Kept here is only the CDR3 DNA, which spans 48 bases and is read in frame from base 1. The collaborating institutions used their own protocols to collect whole blood in K2EDTA tubes. Collaborator samples were shipped for TCRbeta analysis as frozen whole blood, isolated PBMCs, or DNA extracted from either sample type. On this clone itself: No antigen is known for it. No much larger clone is present one base from it, and per-base qualities are unavailable.

Overall study outcomes, separate from this receptor: The amount of clinical and demographic metadata varied by source and participant and was provided uncurated.

The immunoSEQ Assay, a bias-controlled multiplex PCR, was used to amplify TCRbeta CDR3 regions from genomic DNA. Concerning the study's data processing: The number of nucleated cells in each sample was estimated from the amplification of reference gene primers within the assay. Sequence reads were collapsed and filtered to measure the absolute abundance of every unique TCRbeta CDR3 rearrangement. Productive Simpson clonality was computed per sample as the square root of Simpson's diversity index over productive rearrangements. Held by TCRdb, this immuneACCESS table contains in-frame sequences only and omits some clones. Under half of the omission traces to an unresolved V gene where checked; the cause of the rest is unknown. V, J and clone size are taken as reported in that table, and D and trimming were inferred from the DNA itself. The sample table holds tens of thousands of clones, of which roughly 84% were seen once. Clones ranked in the top ten supply more than 15% of the sample.

The sequence joins TRBV19 to TRBJ1-5, with 8 central nucleotides matching TRBD1. What was sequenced was peripheral blood. The source of this sequence is a human donor with active COVID-19. The donor label of this sample is uncertain. In nucleotides, the sequence is TGTGCCAGTAGTACCAACAGGGGGACTGGTAATCAGCCCCAGCATTTT. This sequence encodes CASSTNRGTGNQPQHF.